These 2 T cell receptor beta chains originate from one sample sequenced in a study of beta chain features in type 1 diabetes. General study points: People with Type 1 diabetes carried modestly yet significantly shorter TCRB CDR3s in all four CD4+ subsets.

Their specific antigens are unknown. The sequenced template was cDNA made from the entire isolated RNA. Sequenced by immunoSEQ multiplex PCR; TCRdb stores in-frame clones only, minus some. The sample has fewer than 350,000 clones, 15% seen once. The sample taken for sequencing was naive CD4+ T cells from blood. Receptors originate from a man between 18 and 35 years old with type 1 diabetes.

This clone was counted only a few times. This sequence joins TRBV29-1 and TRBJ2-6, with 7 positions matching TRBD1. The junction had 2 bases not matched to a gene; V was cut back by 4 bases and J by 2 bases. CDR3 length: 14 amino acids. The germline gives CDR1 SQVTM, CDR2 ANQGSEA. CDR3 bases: TGCAGCGTTGCCGACAGGGCTGGGGCCAACGTCCTGACTTTC. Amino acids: CSVADRAGANVLTF.

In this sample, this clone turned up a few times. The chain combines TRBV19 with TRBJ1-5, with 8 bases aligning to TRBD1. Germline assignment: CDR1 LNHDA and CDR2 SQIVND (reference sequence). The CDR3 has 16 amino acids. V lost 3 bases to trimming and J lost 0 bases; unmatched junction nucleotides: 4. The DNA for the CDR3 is TGTGCCAGTAGTATCAGGGGACAGGATAGCAATCAGCCCCAGCATTTT. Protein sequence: CASSIRGQDSNQPQHF.